The 3 T cell receptor beta chains presented below share a single source sample, sequenced in a study of cytomegalovirus exposure and HLA in healthy donors. PCR involved 60 Vbeta and 13 Jbeta primers. Repertoires were generated with immunoSEQ multiplex PCR, while TCRdb's copy carries only in-frame clones and drops some. This repertoire includes 40,000 to 65,000 clones. Sequencing used PBMCs. The receptor source for this set is a man aged 40-55 years in good health and CMV-seropositive.

This chain links TRBV5-4 with TRBJ2-3; 9 bases fit TRBD1. This CDR3 comprises 18 residues. V was pared by 4 bases and J by 4 bases, with 16 bases of the junction left unmatched. CDR1 and CDR2 from the germline V gene are SGHNT and YYREEE (reference sequence). The CDR3 reads CASSSGQGSMDRADTQYF. The CDR3, as DNA: TGTGCCAGCAGCAGTGGACAGGGGAGTATGGACAGAGCAGATACGCAGTATTTT. The full variable domain, rest sourced from reference TRBV5-4 and TRBJ2-3, is ETGVTQSPTHLIKTRGQQVTLRCSSQSGHNTVSWYQQALGQGPQFIFQYYREEENGRGNFPPRFSGLQFPNYSSELNVNALELDDSALYLCASSSGQGSMDRADTQYFGPGTRLTVL.

About this clone: Other DNA sequences in this sample translate to the same CDR3. The chain carries TRBV19 and TRBJ2-2; 7 bases fit TRBD2. Germline V CDR1 and CDR2: LNHDA, SQIVND (reference sequence). The CDR3 is 15 amino acids. The junction had 5 bases not matched to a gene; V was cut back by 4 bases and J by 3 bases. The CDR3 loop reads CASSKAGDYTGELFF. The CDR3 DNA follows: TGTGCCAGTAGTAAGGCGGGGGACTACACCGGGGAGCTGTTTTTT.

The chain carries TRBV30 and TRBJ2-6; D is ambiguous. Trimming left V 2 bases short and J 0 bases short, with 8 bases between. The germline gives CDR1 GTSNPN, CDR2 SVGIG (reference sequence). This CDR3 has 15 amino acids. CDR3: CAWSPVSSGANVLTF. The DNA of the CDR3 is TGTGCCTGGAGTCCCGTGAGCTCTGGGGCCAACGTCCTGACTTTC.